This T cell receptor beta chain appears in the sequencing data of a study of blood T cell repertoires in COVID-19. Overall study context: Nucleic acid was either cDNA or gDNA, and it came from T cells, B-cell-depleted T cells, or PBMCs.

Germline assignment: CDR1 SGHNT and CDR2 YENEEA. The V end lost 8 bases, the J end lost 4 bases, and 11 bases lay between the germline ends. The CDR3 is made up of 12 amino acids. Per the authors' pipeline: Using reference gene primer amplification, nucleated cell counts were estimated. The table came from immunoSEQ multiplex PCR; TCRdb's copy has only in-frame clones and leaves some out. From that table come the V and J calls and clone size; the DNA was used to work out D and trimming. Altogether 140,000 or so clones are present, 87% being singletons, with the ten largest covering 0.75% to 0.95%. The sequence derives from a woman aged 45-59 years with acute or convalescent COVID-19. V and J are TRBV11-3 and TRBJ1-1; D ambiguous. Sequenced input: peripheral blood. The CDR3 loop is CASSRYGTEAFF. CDR3 bases: TGTGCCAGCTCTCGGTACGGCACTGAAGCTTTCTTT.